The TCR beta chain under discussion was sequenced for a study of vaccination effects on CD4 cells after COVID-19. Study summary: Post-vaccine samples followed the second dose by a median of 72 days.

ViraFEST used viral peptide pools to expand antigen-specific CD4+ T cells before sequencing. The authors isolated CD4+ T cells after around nine days of culture. Every participant took two doses of the BNT162b2 or mRNA-1273 vaccine. No vaccinee had earlier SARS-CoV-2 infection, and nucleocapsid antibodies were negative. IL-2 medium was substituted for half the medium on days 3 and 7. V dropped 0 bases and J dropped 5 bases, with 13 bases sitting between them. Germline values: CDR1 LGHNA, CDR2 YSLEER. This CDR3 region has 15 residues. The protocol was immunoSEQ multiplex PCR, while the TCRdb copy is restricted to in-frame clones and leaves out a portion. Of approximately 74,000 clones in the sample, 60% to 80% are singletons; the top ten hold 0.85% to 1.3%. The table lists this clone with a few counts. Antigen specificity is unknown.

This sequence joins TRBV4-3 and TRBJ1-1; D is possibly TRBD1 (6 bases). Sequences were derived from CD4+ T cells from PBMCs cultured with HCoV-OC43 spike peptides, sampled after COVID-19 vaccination. The subset is: HCoV-OC43 spike overlapping peptide pool stimulation. The TCR originated in a human donor who received a COVID-19 vaccine. The DNA for the CDR3 is TGCGCCAGCAGCCAAGACTCGGACAGCGGGACTGAAGCTTTCTTT. Protein product: CASSQDSDSGTEAFF.